The clone carrying this TCR beta chain has more than one count but fewer than ten. The authors' processing: Amplifying reference gene primers gave estimates of nucleated cell counts. Produced via immunoSEQ multiplex PCR; TCRdb's table is partial and in-frame only. That table is the source of V, J and clone size, and D and trimming were worked out from the DNA. The sample holds around 200,000 clones, about nine tenths seen once. The sample comes from a study of blood T cell repertoires in COVID-19. Turning to the study itself: The samples span acute and convalescent COVID-19 from the United States, Italy and Spain. Nucleic acid was either cDNA or gDNA, and it came from T cells, B-cell-depleted T cells, or PBMCs.

After removal of 4 bases from V and 6 bases from J, the junction contained 12 bases not matched to a gene. Germline CDR1 reads GTSNPN; CDR2 reads SVGIG (reference sequence). CDR3 size: 15 residues. The sequencing input was peripheral blood. The receptor was derived from a man older than 75 with acute or convalescent COVID-19. The V gene is TRBV30, the J gene TRBJ2-5; TRBD1 aligns across 9 bases. CDR3 residues: CAWKGQGTPTKTQYF. The CDR3 region has the DNA TGTGCCTGGAAGGGACAGGGAACCCCCACGAAGACCCAGTACTTC.